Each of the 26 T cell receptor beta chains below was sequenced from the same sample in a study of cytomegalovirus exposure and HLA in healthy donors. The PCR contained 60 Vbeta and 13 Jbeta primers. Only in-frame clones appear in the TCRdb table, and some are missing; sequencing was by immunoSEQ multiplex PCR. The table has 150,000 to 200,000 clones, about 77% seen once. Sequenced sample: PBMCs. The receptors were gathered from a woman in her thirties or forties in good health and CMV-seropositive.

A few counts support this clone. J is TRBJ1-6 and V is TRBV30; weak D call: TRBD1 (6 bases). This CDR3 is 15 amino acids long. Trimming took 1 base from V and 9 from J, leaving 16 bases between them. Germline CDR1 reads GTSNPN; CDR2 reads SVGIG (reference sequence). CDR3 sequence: CAWSAPDRNGSPLHF. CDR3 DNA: TGTGCCTGGAGTGCCCCTGACAGGAATGGTTCACCCCTCCACTTT.

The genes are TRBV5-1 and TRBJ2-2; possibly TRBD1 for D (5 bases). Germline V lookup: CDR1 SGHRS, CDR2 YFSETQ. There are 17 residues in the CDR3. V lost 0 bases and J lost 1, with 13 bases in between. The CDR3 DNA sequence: TGCGCCAGCAGCTTGGACTTAGGGGTACGGAACACCGGGGAGCTGTTTTTT. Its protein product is CASSLDLGVRNTGELFF.

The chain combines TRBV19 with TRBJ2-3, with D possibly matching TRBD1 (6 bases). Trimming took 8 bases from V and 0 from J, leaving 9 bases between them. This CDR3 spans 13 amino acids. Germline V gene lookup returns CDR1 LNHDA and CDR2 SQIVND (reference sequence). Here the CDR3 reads CASRQGSTDTQYF. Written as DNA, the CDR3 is TGTGCCAGTCGCCAGGGGAGCACAGATACGCAGTATTTT.

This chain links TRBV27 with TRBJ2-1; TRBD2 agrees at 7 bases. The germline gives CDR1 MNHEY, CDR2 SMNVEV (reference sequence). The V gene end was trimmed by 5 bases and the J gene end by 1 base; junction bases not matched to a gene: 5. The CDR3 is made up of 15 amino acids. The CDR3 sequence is CASSLGLGSYNEQFF. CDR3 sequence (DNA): TGTGCCAGCAGTCTCGGACTAGGGTCCTACAATGAGCAGTTCTTC.

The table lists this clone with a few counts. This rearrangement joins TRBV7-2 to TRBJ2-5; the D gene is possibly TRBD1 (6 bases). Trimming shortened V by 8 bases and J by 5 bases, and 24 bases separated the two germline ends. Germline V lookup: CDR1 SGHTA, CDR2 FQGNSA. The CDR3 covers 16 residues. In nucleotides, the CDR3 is TGTGCCAGCGGCTCCGGGACACTACCCTTCTGGGAGACCCAGTACTTC. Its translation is CASGSGTLPFWETQYF.

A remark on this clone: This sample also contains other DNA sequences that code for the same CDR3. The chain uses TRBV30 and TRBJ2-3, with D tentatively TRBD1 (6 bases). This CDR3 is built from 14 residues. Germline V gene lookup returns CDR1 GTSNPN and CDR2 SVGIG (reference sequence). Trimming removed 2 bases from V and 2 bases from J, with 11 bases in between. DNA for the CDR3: TGTGCCTGGAGTCGAGGGGGTAACACAGATACGCAGTATTTT. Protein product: CAWSRGGNTDTQYF.

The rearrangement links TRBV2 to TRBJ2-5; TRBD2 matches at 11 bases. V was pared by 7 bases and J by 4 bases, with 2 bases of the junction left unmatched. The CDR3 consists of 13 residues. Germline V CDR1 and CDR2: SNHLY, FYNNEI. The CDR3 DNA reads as TGTGCCAGCAAAGGGACTAGCGGAGAGACCCAGTACTTC. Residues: CASKGTSGETQYF.

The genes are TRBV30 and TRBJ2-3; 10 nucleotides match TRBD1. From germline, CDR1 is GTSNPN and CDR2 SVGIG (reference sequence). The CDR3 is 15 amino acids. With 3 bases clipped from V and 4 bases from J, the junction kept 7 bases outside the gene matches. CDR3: CAWSPGGTGADTQYF. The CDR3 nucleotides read TGTGCCTGGAGCCCTGGGGGGACAGGGGCAGATACGCAGTATTTT. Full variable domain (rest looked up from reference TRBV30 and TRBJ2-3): SQTIHQWPATLVQPVGSPLSLECTVEGTSNPNLYWYRQAAGRGLQLLFYSVGIGQISSEVPQNLSASRPQDRQFILSSKKLLLSDSGFYLCAWSPGGTGADTQYFGPGTRLTVL.

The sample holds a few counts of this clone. CDR3 in amino acids: CASSLDGGTSGSSYNEQFF. The DNA for the CDR3 is TGTGCCAGCAGCTTAGATGGTGGGACTAGCGGGAGTAGCTACAATGAGCAGTTCTTC. The chain employs TRBV11-3 and TRBJ2-1; 14 nucleotides match TRBD2. The V gene's germline CDR1 is SGHNT and CDR2 YENEEA. With V trimmed by 0 bases and J by 3 bases, 7 bases remained unmatched. The CDR3 runs to 19 residues. Together with reference TRBV11-3 and TRBJ2-1, the CDR3 gives the full variable domain: EAGVVQSPRYKIIEKKQPVAFWCNPISGHNTLYWYLQNLGQGPELLIRYENEEAVDDSQLPKDRFSAERLKGVDSTLKIQPAELGDSAVYLCASSLDGGTSGSSYNEQFFGPGTRLTVL.

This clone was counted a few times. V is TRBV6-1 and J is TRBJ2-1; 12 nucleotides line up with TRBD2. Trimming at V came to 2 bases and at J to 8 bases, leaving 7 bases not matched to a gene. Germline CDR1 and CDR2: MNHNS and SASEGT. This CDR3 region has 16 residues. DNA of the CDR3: TGTGCCAGCAGTGAAAGATGGGCTAGCGGGAGGGATGAGCAGTTCTTC. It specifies CASSERWASGRDEQFF.

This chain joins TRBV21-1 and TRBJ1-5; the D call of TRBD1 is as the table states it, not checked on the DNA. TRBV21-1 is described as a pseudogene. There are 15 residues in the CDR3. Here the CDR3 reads CASSMGQGHNQPQHF. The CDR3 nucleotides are TGTGCCAGCAGCATGGGACAGGGACACAATCAGCCCCAGCATTTT.

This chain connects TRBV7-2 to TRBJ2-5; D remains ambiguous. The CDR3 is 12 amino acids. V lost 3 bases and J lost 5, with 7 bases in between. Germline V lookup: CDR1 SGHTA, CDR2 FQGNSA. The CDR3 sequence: CASSLVEETQYF. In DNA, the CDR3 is TGTGCCAGCAGCTTGGTGGAGGAGACCCAGTACTTC.

The CDR3 loop reads CASSPGGVQLFF. Written as DNA, the CDR3 is TGTGCCAGCAGCCCCGGAGGGGTGCAACTGTTTTTT. The J gene is TRBJ1-4, the V gene TRBV7-9, with D maybe TRBD1 (5 bases). The CDR3 runs to 12 residues. Germline values: CDR1 SEHNR, CDR2 FQNEAQ (reference sequence). Trimming cost V 5 bases and J 12 bases, with 13 bases left between them. The full variable domain, its missing parts supplied by reference TRBV7-9 and TRBJ1-4, is DTGVSQNPRHKITKRGQNVTFRCDPISEHNRLYWYRQTLGQGPEFLTYFQNEAQLEKSRLLSDRFSAERPKGSFSTLEIQRTEQGDSAMYLCASSPGGVQLFFGSGTQLSVL.

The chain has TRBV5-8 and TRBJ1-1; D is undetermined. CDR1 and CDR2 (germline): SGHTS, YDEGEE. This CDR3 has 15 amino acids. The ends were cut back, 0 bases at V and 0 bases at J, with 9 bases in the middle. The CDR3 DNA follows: TGTGCCAGCAGCTTGGTGGGCAGAATGAACACTGAAGCTTTCTTT. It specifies CASSLVGRMNTEAFF.

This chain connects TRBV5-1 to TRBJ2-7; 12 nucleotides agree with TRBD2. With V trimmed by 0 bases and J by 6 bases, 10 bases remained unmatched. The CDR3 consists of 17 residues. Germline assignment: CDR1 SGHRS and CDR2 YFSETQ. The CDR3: CASSLAQLAGGMGEQYF. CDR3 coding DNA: TGCGCCAGCAGCTTGGCCCAACTAGCGGGGGGCATGGGCGAGCAGTACTTC.

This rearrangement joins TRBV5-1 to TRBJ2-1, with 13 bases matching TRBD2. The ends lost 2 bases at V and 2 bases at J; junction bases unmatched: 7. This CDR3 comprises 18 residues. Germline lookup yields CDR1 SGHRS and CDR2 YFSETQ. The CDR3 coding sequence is TGCGCCAGCAGCTTTAAAGAACTAGCGGGGGGGACCTACAATGAGCAGTTCTTC. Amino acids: CASSFKELAGGTYNEQFF.

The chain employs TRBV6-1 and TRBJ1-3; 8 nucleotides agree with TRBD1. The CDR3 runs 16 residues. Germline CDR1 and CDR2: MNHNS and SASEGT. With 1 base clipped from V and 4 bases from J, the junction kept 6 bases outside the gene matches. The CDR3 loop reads CASSEGPDREGNTIYF. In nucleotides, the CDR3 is TGTGCCAGCAGTGAAGGCCCGGACAGGGAGGGAAACACCATATATTTT.

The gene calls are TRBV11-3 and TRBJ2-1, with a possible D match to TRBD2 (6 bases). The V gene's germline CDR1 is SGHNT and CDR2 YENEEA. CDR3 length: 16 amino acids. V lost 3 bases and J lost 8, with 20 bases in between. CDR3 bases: TGTGCCAGCAGCTTTTGGCGCGGGGAGGTGTTCGATGAGCAGTTCTTC. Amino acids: CASSFWRGEVFDEQFF.

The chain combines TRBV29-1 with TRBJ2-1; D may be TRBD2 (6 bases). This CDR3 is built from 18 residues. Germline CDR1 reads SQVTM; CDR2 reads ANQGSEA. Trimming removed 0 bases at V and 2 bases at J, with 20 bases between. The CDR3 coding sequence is TGCAGCGTTGAAGAGCTAGCGCGAATACTTGAGACCTACAATGAGCAGTTCTTC. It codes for CSVEELARILETYNEQFF.

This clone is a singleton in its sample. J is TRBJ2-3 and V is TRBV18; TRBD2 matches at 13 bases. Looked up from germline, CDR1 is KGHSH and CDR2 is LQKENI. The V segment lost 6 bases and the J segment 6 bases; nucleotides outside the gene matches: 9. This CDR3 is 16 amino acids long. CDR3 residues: CASSPNGGLAGDTQYF. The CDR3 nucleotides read TGTGCCAGCTCGCCAAACGGGGGACTAGCGGGGGATACGCAGTATTTT.

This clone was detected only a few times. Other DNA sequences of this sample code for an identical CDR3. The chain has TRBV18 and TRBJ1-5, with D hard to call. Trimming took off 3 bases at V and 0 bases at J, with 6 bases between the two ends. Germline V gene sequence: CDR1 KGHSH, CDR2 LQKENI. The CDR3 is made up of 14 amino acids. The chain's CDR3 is CASSPGLSNQPQHF. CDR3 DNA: TGTGCCAGCTCACCGGGCCTTAGCAATCAGCCCCAGCATTTT.

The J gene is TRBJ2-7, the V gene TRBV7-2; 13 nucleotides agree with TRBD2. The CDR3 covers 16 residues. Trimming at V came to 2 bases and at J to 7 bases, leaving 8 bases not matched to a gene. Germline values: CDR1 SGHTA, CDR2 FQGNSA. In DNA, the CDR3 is TGTGCCAGCAGCTTACTAGGACTAGCGGGAGAAGGGGAGCAGTACTTC. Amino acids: CASSLLGLAGEGEQYF.

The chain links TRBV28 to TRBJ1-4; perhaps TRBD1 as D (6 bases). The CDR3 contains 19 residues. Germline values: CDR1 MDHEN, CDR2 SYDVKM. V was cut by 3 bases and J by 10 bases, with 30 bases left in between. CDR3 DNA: TGTGCCAGCAGTTTCACTACAGGGTGGACGGTTCAAAGGGAAGGAAAACTGTTTTTT. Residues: CASSFTTGWTVQREGKLFF.

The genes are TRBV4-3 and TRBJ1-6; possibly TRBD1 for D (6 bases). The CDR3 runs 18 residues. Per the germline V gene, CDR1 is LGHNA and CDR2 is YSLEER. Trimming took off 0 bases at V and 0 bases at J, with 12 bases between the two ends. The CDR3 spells CASSQDDQGSSYNSPLHF. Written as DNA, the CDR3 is TGCGCCAGCAGCCAAGATGATCAGGGGAGCTCCTATAATTCACCCCTCCACTTT.

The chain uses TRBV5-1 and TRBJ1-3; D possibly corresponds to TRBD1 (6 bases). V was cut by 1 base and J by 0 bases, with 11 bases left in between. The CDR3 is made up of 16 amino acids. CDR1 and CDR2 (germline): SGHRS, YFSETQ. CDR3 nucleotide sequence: TGCGCCAGCAGCTTGACGGACAGATCCTCTGGAAACACCATATATTTT. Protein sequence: CASSLTDRSSGNTIYF. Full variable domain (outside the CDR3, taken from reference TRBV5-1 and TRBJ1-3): KAGVTQTPRYLIKTRGQQVTLSCSPISGHRSVSWYQQTPGQGLQFLFEYFSETQRNKGNFPGRFSGRQFSNSRSEMNVSTLELGDSALYLCASSLTDRSSGNTIYFGEGSWLTVV.

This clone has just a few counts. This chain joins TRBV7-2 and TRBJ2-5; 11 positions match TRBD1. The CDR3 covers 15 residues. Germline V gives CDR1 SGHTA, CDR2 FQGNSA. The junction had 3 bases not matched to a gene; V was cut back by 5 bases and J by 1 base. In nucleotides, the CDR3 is TGTGCCAGCAGCCCCGGGACAGGGGGCCAAGAGACCCAGTACTTC. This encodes CASSPGTGGQETQYF.